This T cell receptor (beta chain) was captured in a study of vaccination effects on CD4 cells after COVID-19. Study-wide background: Post-vaccine specimens arrived a median 72 days past the second dose.

Around day 10 of culture, CD4+ T cells were separated out. The vaccine given was either BNT162b2 or mRNA-1273, in two doses. IL-2 medium supplanted half the medium on days 3 and 7. This clone came up a few times. Its antigen remains unknown. The CDR3 consists of 15 residues. Germline V gene sequence: CDR1 LGHNA, CDR2 YNFKEQ. V shed 0 bases and J shed 1 base, with 8 bases lying between them. The data were produced by immunoSEQ multiplex PCR, yet TCRdb's version contains in-frame clones alone and is incomplete. The sample includes 45,000 to 60,000 clones, just over 70% seen only once; the top ten take around 6.3%.

The receptor's source is a human donor who received a COVID-19 vaccine. Sequencing used CD4+ T cells from PBMCs cultured without peptide, obtained after COVID-19 vaccination. The chain uses TRBV4-2 and TRBJ2-3, with no clear D. CDR3 loop: CASSQDRRGTDTQYF. CDR3 DNA sequence: TGTGCCAGCAGCCAAGATAGAAGGGGCACAGATACGCAGTATTTT.